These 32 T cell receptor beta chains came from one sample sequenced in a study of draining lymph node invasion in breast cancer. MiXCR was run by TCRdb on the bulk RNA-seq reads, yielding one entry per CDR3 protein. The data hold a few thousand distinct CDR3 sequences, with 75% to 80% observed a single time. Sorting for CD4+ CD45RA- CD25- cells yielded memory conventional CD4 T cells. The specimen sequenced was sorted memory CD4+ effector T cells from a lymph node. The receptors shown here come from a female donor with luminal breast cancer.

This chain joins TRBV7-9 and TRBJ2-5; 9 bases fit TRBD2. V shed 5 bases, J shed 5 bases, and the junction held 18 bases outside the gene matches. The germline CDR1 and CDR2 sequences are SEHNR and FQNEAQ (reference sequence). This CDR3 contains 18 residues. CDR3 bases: TGTGCCAGCAGCCCGTCCCTTAGGGTAGCGGGAGACGATGAGACCCAGTACTTC. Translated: CASSPSLRVAGDDETQYF.

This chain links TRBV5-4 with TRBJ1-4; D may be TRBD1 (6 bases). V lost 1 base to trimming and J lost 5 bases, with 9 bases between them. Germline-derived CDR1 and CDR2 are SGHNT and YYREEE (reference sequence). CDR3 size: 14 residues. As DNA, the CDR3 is TGTGCCAGCAGCTTGCAGGGGCCCAATGAAAAACTGTTTTTT. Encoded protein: CASSLQGPNEKLFF.

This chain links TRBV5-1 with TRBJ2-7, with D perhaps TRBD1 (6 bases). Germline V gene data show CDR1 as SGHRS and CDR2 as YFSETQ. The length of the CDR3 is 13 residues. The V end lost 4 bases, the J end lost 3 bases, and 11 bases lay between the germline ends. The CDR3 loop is CASSGNRVYEQYF. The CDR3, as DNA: TGCGCCAGCAGCGGGAACAGGGTCTACGAGCAGTACTTC.

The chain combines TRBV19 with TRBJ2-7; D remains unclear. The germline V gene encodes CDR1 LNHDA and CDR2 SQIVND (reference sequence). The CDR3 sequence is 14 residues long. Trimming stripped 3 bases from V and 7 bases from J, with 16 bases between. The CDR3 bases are TGTGCCAGTAGTATGTCTTATCCCGGTTGGGAGCAGTACTTC. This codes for CASSMSYPGWEQYF.

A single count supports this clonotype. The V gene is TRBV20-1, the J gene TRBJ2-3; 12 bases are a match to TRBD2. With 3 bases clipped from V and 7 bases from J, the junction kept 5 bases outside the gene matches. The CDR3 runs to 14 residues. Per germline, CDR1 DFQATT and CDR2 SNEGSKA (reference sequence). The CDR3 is CSASPSGRGNTQYF. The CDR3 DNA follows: TGCAGTGCTAGCCCTAGCGGGAGGGGAAATACGCAGTATTTT.

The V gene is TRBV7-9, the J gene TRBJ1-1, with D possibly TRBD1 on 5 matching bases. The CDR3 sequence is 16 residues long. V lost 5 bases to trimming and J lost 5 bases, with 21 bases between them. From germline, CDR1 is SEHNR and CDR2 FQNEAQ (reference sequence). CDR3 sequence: CASSRGLSQIGTEAFF. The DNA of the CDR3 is TGTGCCAGCAGCCGGGGACTGTCGCAAATTGGTACTGAAGCTTTCTTT.

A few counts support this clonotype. CDR3 residues: CASSLAKNIQYF. In nucleotides, the CDR3 is TGTGCCAGCAGTCTAGCCAAAAACATTCAGTACTTC. The gene calls are TRBV28 and TRBJ2-4; D is ambiguous. Germline V gene lookup returns CDR1 MDHEN and CDR2 SYDVKM. Trimming removed 5 bases from V and 0 bases from J, with 2 bases in between. The CDR3 totals 12 residues.

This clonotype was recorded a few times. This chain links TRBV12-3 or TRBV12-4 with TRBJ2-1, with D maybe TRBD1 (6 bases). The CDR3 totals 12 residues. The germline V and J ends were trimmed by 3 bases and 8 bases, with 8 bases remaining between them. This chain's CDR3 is CASSFAGDEQFF. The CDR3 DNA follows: TGTGCCAGCAGTTTCGCAGGGGATGAGCAGTTCTTC.

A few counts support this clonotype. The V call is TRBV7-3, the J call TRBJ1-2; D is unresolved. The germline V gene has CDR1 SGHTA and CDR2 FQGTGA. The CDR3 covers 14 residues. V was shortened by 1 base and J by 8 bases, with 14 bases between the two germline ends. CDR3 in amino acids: CASSLRPSEGGYTF. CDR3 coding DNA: TGTGCCAGCAGCTTAAGGCCGAGTGAGGGCGGCTACACCTTC.

The CDR3 coding sequence is TGTGCCAGCAGCCGTACGGGCGGGGGGACAGATACGCAGTATTTT. This sequence encodes CASSRTGGGTDTQYF. The chain employs TRBV5-8 and TRBJ2-3; 8 nucleotides align to TRBD2. Germline V gives CDR1 SGHTS, CDR2 YDEGEE. V gave up 4 bases and J gave up 3 bases; unmatched junction bases: 7. The CDR3 contains 15 residues. Using reference TRBV5-8 and TRBJ2-3 for the parts outside the CDR3, the full variable domain is EAGVTQSPTHLIKTRGQQATLRCSPISGHTSVYWYQQALGLGLQFLLWYDEGEERNRGNFPPRFSGRQFPNYSSELNVNALELEDSALYLCASSRTGGGTDTQYFGPGTRLTVL.

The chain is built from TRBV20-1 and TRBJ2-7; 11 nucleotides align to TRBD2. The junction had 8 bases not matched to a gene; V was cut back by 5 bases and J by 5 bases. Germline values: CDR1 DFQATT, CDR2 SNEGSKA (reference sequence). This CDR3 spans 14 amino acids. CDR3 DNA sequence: TGCAGTGCTCTCCATAGCGGGGGGGCCGACGAGCAGTACTTC. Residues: CSALHSGGADEQYF.

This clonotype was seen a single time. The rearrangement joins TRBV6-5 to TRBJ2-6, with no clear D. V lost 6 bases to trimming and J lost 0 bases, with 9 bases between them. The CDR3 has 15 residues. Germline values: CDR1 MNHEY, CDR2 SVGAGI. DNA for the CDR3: TGTGCCAGCAGCCCCGGCGGCTCTGGGGCCAACGTCCTGACTTTC. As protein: CASSPGGSGANVLTF.

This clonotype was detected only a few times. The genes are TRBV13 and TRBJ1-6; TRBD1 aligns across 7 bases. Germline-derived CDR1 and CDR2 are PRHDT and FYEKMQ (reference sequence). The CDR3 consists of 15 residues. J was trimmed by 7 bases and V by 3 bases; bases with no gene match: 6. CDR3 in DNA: TGTGCCAGCAGCTTGACAGGGAGGGACAATTCACCCCTCCACTTT. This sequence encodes CASSLTGRDNSPLHF.

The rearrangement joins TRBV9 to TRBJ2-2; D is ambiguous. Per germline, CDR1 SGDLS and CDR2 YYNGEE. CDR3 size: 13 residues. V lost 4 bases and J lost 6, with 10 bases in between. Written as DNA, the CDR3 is TGTGCCAGCAGCCCCAGGCCCGCCGGGGAGCTGTTTTTT. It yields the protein CASSPRPAGELFF.

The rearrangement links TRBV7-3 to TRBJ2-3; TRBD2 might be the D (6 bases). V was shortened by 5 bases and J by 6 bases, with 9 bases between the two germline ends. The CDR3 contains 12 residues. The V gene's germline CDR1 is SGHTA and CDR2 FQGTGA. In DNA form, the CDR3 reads TGTGCCAGCAGCCCAAGCGGGGATACGCAGTATTTT. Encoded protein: CASSPSGDTQYF.

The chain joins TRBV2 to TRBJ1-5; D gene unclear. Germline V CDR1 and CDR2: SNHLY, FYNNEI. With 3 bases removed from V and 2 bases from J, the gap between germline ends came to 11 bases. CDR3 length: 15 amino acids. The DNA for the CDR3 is TGTGCCAGCAGTGAGGGCCAGGCCCGCAATCAGCCCCAGCATTTT. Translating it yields CASSEGQARNQPQHF.

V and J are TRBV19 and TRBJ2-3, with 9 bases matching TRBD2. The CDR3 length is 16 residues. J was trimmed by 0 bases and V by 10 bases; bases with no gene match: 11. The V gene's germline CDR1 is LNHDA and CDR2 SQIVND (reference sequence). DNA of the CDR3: TGTGCCACCGTAGCGGGAGCGACTCTAAGCACAGATACGCAGTATTTT. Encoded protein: CATVAGATLSTDTQYF.

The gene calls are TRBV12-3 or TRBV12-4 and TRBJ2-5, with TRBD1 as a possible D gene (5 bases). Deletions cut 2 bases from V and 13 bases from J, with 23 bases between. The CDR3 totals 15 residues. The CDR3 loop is CASSLTGPPNRSGYF. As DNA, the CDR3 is TGTGCCAGCAGTTTAACTGGCCCTCCCAACAGGTCCGGGTACTTC.

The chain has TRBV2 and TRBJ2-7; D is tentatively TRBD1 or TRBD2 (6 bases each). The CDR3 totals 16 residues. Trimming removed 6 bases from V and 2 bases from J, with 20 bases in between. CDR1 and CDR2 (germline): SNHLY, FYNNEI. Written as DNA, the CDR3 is TGTGCCAGCAGGCGGGGACAAGGCCTTGGGACCTACGAGCAGTACTTC. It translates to CASRRGQGLGTYEQYF. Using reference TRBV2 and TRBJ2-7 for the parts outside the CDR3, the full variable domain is EPEVTQTPSHQVTQMGQEVILRCVPISNHLYFYWYRQILGQKVEFLVSFYNNEISEKSEIFDDQFSVERPDGSNFTLKIRSTKLEDSAMYFCASRRGQGLGTYEQYFGPGTRLTVT.

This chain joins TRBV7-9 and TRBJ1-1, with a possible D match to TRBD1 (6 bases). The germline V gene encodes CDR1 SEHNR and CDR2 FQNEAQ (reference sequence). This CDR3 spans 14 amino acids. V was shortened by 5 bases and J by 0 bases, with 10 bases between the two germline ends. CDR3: CASSQDSVNTEAFF. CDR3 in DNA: TGTGCCAGCAGCCAGGACAGTGTGAACACTGAAGCTTTCTTT.

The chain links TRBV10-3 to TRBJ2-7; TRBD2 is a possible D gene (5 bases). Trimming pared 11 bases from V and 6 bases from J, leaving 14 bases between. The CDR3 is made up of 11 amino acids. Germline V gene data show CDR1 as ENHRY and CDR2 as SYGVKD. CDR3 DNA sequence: TGTGCCGCTTCCCTAGAGGGCGAGCAGTACTTC. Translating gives CAASLEGEQYF.

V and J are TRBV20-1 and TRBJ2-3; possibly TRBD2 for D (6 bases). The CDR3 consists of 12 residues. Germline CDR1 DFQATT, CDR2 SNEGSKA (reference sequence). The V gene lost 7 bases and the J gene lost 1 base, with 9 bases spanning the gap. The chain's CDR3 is CSVGGGTDTQYF. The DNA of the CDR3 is TGCAGTGTCGGCGGGGGCACAGATACGCAGTATTTT.

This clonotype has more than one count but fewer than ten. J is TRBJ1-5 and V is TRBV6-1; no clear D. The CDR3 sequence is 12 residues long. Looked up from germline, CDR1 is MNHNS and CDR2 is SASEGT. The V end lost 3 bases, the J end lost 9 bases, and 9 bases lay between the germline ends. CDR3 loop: CASSDGGRPQHF. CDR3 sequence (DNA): TGTGCCAGCAGTGACGGCGGGCGGCCCCAGCATTTT.

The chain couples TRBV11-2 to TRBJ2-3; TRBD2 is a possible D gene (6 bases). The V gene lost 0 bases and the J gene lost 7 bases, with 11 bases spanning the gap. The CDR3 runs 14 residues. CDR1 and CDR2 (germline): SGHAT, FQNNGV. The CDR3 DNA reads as TGTGCCAGCAGCTTAGACGGGAGTGGGTATACGCAGTATTTT. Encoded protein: CASSLDGSGYTQYF.

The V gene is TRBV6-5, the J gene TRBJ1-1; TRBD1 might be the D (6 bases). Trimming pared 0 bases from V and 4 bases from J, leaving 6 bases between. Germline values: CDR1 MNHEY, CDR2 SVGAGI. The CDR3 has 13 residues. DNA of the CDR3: TGTGCCAGCAGTTACTCCAGGGGCACTGAAGCTTTCTTT. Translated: CASSYSRGTEAFF.

This chain's CDR3 is CASSQEWPLAGNQPQHF. The CDR3 nucleotides are TGCGCCAGCAGCCAAGAATGGCCTCTGGCTGGCAATCAGCCCCAGCATTTT. V is TRBV4-3 and J is TRBJ1-5; D remains ambiguous. Trimming took off 0 bases at V and 2 bases at J, with 14 bases between the two ends. CDR3 length: 17 residues. CDR1 and CDR2 (germline): LGHNA, YSLEER.

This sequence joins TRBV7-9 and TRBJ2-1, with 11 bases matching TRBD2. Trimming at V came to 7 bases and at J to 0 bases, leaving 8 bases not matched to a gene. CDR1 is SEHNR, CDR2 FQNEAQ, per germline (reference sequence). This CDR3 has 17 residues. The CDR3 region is CASILAGGPSSYNEQFF. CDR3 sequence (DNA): TGTGCCAGCATCCTAGCGGGAGGCCCAAGCTCCTACAATGAGCAGTTCTTC.

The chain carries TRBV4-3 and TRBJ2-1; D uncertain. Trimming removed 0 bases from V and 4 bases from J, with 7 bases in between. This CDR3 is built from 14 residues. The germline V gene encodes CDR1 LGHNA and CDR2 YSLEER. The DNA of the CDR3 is TGCGCCAGCAGCCAAGATAGGCGGTACAATGAGCAGTTCTTC. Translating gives CASSQDRRYNEQFF.

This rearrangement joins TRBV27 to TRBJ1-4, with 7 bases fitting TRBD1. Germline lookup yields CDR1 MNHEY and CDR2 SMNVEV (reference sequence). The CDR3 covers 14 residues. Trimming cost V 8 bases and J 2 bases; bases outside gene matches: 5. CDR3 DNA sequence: TGTGCCAGCGCTTTCAGGGGGACTAATGAAAAACTGTTTTTT. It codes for CASAFRGTNEKLFF.

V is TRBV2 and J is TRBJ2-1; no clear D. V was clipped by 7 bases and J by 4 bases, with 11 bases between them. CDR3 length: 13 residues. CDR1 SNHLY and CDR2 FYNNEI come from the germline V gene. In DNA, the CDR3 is TGTGCCAGCACCGGGTCCCGTTACAATGAGCAGTTCTTC. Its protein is CASTGSRYNEQFF.

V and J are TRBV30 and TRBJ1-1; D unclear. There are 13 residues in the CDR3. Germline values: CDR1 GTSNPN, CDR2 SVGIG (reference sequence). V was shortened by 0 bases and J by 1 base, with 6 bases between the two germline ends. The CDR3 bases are TGTGCCTGGAGTGTACGGGGGAACACTGAAGCTTTCTTT. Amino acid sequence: CAWSVRGNTEAFF.

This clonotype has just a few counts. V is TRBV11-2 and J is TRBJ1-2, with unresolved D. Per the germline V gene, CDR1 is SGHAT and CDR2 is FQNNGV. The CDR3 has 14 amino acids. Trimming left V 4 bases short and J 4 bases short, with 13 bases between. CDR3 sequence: CASSSGDVSYGYTF. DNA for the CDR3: TGTGCCAGCAGCTCAGGCGACGTTTCCTATGGCTACACCTTC.